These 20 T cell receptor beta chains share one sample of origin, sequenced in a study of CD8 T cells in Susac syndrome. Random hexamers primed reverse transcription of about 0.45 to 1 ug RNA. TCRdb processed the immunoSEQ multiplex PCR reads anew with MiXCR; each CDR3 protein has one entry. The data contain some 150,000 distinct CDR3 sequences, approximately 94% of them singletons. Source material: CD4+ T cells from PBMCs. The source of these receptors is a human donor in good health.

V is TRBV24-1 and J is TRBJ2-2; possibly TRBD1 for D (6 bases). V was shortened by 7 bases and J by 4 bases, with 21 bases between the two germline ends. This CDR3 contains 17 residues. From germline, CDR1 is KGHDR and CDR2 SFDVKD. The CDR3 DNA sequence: TGTGCCACCAGCCTAACCGGGACATCCAAGGGCACCGGGGAGCTGTTTTTT. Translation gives CATSLTGTSKGTGELFF.

This chain's CDR3 is CSAPQGARENGELFF. Here the CDR3 DNA reads TGCAGTGCACCTCAGGGGGCGCGGGAGAACGGGGAGCTGTTTTTT. The chain recombines TRBV20-1 with TRBJ2-2; TRBD1 might be the D (8 bases). Germline CDR1 reads DFQATT; CDR2 reads SNEGSKA (reference sequence). The CDR3 has 15 amino acids. V lost 6 bases and J lost 7, with 21 bases in between.

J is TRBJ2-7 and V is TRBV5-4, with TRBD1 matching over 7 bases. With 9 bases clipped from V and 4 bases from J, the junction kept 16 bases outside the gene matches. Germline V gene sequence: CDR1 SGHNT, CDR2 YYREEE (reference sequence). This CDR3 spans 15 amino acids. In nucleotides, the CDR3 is TGTGCCACCCAGGGCCAGACGACAGGGATGTACGAGCAGTACTTC. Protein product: CATQGQTTGMYEQYF.

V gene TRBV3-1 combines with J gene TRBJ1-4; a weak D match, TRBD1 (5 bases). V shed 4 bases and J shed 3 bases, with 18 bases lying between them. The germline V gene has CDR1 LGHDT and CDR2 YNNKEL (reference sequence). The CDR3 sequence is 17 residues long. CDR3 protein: CASSPGTRGAANEKLFF. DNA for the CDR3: TGTGCCAGCAGCCCCGGGACTAGAGGCGCGGCTAATGAAAAACTGTTTTTT.

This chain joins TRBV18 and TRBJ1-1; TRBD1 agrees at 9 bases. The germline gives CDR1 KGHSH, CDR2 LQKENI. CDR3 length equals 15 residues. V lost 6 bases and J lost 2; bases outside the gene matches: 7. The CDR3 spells CASSQLGQGNTEAFF. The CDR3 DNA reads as TGTGCCAGCTCGCAGCTGGGACAGGGTAACACTGAAGCTTTCTTT.

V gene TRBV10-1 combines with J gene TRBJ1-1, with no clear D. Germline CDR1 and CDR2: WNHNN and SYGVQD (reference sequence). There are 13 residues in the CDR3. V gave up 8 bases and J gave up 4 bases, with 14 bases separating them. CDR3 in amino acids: CASRRAVGTEAFF. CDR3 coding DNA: TGCGCCAGCCGGAGGGCAGTGGGCACTGAAGCTTTCTTT.

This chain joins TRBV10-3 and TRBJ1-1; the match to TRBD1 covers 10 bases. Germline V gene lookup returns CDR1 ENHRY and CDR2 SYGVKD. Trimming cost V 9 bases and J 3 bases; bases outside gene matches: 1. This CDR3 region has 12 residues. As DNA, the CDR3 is TGTGCCATAGGGACAGGGGACACTGAAGCTTTCTTT. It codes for CAIGTGDTEAFF.

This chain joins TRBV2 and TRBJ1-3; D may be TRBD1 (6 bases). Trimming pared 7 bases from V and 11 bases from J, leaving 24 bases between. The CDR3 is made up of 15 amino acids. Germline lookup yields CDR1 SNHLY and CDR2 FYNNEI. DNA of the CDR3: TGTGCCAGCACACGATTTAGGGGGGCGAGGGAGCCCATATATTTT. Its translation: CASTRFRGAREPIYF.

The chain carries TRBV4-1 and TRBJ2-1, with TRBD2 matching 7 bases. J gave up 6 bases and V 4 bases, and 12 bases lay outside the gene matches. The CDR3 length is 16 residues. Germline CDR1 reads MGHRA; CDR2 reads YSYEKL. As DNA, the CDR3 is TGCGCCAGCAGCCCTCATAGACTGCAGCGGGGCAATGAGCAGTTCTTC. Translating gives CASSPHRLQRGNEQFF.

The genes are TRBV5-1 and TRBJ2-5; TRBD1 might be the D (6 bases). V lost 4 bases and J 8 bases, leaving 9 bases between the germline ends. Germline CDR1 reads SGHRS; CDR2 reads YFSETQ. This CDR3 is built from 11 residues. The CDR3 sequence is CASSMDRTQYF. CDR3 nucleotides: TGCGCCAGCAGCATGGACAGAACCCAGTACTTC.

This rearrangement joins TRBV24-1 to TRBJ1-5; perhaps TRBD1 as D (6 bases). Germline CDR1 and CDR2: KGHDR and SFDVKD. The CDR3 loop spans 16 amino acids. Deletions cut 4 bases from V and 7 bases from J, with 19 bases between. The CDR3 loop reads CATSDTAGGGPQPQHF. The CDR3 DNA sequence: TGTGCCACCAGTGACACCGCGGGGGGCGGTCCACAGCCCCAGCATTTT.

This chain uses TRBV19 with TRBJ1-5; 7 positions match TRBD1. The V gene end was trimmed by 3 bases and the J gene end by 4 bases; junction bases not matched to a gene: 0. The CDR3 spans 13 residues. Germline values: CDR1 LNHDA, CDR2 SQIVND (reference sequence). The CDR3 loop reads CASSMTGNQPQHF. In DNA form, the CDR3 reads TGTGCCAGTAGTATGACAGGGAATCAGCCCCAGCATTTT.

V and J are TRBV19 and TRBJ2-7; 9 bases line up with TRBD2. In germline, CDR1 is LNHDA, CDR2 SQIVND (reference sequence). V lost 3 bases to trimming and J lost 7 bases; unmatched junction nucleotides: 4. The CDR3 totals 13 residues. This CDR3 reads CASSMSSGSEQYF. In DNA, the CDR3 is TGTGCCAGTAGTATGAGTAGCGGGAGTGAGCAGTACTTC.

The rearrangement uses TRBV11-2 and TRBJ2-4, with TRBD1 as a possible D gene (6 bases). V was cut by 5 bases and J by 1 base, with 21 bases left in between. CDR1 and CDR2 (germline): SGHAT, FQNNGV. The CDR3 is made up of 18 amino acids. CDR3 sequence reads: CASSPWGKHRGAKNIQYF. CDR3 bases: TGTGCCAGCAGCCCTTGGGGGAAGCATAGGGGGGCCAAAAACATTCAGTACTTC.

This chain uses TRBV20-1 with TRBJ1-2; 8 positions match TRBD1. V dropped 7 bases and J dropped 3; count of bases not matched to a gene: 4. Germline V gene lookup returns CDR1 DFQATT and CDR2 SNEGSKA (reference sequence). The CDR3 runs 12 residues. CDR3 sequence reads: CSGTQGDYGYTF. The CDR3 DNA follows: TGCAGTGGTACACAGGGGGACTATGGCTACACCTTC.

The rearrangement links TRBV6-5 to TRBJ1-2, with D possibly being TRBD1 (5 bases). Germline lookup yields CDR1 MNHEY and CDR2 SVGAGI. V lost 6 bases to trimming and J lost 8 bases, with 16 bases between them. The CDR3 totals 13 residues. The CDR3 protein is CASSLSGLWGYTF. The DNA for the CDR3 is TGTGCCAGCAGCCTTTCAGGGTTGTGGGGCTACACCTTC.

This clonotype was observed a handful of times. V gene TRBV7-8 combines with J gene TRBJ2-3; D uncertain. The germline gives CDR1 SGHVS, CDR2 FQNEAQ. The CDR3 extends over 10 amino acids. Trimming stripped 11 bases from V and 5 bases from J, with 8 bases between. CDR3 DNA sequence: TGTGCCCAATCGCAAGATACGCAGTATTTT. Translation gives CAQSQDTQYF.

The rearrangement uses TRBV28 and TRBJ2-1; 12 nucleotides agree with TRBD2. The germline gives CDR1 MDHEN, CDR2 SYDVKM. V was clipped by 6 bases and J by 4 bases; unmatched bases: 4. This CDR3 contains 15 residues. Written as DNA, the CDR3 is TGTGCCAGCAGGCTGACTAGCGGGAGTTACAATGAGCAGTTCTTC. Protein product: CASRLTSGSYNEQFF.

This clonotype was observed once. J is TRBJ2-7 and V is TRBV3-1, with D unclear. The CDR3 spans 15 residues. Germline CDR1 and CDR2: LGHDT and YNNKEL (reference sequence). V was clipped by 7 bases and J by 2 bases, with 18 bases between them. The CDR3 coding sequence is TGTGCCAGCACTCTATCGATGACCACAACCTACGAGCAGTACTTC. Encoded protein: CASTLSMTTTYEQYF.

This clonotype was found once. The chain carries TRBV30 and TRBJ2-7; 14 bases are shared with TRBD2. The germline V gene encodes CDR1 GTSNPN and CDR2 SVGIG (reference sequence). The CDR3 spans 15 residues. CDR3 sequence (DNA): TGTGCTTTGGGGACTAGCGGGAGCATCGTCGCCGAGCAGTACTTC. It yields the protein CALGTSGSIVAEQYF.